This T cell receptor (beta chain) was recovered during a study of cytomegalovirus exposure and HLA in healthy donors. Among the donors, all were healthy bone marrow donors. This CDR3 has 14 amino acids. The germline gives CDR1 SGHRS, CDR2 YFSETQ. V was pared by 2 bases and J by 3 bases, with 11 bases between. The primer mix had 60 Vbeta and 13 Jbeta primers. Data came from immunoSEQ multiplex PCR; TCRdb stores just in-frame clones and leaves some out. The sample yields roughly 160,000 clones, about 80% seen once. The source material was PBMCs. The gene calls are TRBV5-1 and TRBJ1-1, with D possibly TRBD1 on 6 matching bases. The receptor was derived from a man aged 50 to 60 in good health and CMV-seropositive. The CDR3: CASSFRTGYTEAFF. The CDR3 coding sequence is TGCGCCAGCAGCTTTCGTACAGGGTACACTGAAGCTTTCTTT.